Described below is a single T cell receptor beta chain sequence and its context. Via MiXCR, TCRdb re-called the 5' RACE reads, giving one row per CDR3 protein. The sample records 400,000 to 500,000 distinct CDR3 sequences, over 15% being singletons. The sample originates from a study of T-cell memory formation after mild COVID-19. This CDR3 spans 14 amino acids. Deletions cut 5 bases from V and 10 bases from J, with 20 bases between. Germline V gene lookup returns CDR1 SEHNR and CDR2 FQNEAQ (reference sequence). This receptor was taken from an adult woman who had mild COVID-19 (a few samples of this study predate the infection). Cell type and time point are not known. Input material: PBMCs or a T cell subset sorted from them (not recorded which). This chain uses TRBV7-9 with TRBJ2-5, with no clear D. CDR3 loop: CASSPLGSAVGQYF. Written as DNA, the CDR3 is TGTGCCAGCAGCCCCTTGGGCAGCGCAGTTGGCCAGTACTTC.